This T cell receptor beta chain was captured in a study of post-analysis software for immune sequencing data. General study results and limits: About 5 TRBV segments occurring more often in patients than controls included TRBV5-6, TRBV5-1 and TRBV20-1. Patients with multiple sclerosis recorded significantly lower normalized Chao1 diversity than controls, the study found.

Germline values: CDR1 SGHTA, CDR2 FQGNSA. CDR3 length: 15 amino acids. V was clipped by 2 bases and J by 2 bases; unmatched bases: 6. cDNA libraries of TCR beta carried unique molecular identifiers. MiXCR was run by TCRdb on the PCR reads, yielding one entry per CDR3 protein. The data contain approximately 730,000 distinct CDR3 sequences, 35% to 55% of them seen just once; the ten biggest clones take up 4.9%. Regarding this clonotype: The antigen is unknown.

The sequenced material came from blood. The receptor was isolated from a girl aged 5 to 17 with multiple sclerosis. The rearrangement joins TRBV7-2 to TRBJ2-7, with 7 bases matching TRBD2. This CDR3 is CASSLSVSGTYEQYF. CDR3 coding DNA: TGTGCCAGCAGCTTAAGTGTCAGCGGGACCTACGAGCAGTACTTC.